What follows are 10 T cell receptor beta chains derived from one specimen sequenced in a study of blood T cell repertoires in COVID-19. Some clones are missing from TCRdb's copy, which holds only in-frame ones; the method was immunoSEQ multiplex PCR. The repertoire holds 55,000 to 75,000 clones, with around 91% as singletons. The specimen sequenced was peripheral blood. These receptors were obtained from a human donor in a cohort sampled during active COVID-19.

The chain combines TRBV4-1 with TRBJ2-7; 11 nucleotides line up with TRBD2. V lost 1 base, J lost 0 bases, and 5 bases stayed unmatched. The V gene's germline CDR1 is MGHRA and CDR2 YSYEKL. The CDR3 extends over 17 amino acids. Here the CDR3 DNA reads TGCGCCAGCAGCCAAGTACTAGCGGGGGTACGCTCCTACGAGCAGTACTTC. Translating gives CASSQVLAGVRSYEQYF.

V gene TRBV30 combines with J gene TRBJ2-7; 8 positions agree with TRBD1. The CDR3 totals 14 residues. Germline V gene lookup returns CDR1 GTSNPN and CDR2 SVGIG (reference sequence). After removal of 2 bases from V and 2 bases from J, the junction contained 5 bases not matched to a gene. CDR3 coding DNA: TGTGCCTGGAGTAGGCAGGGGGCAACCTACGAGCAGTACTTC. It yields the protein CAWSRQGATYEQYF. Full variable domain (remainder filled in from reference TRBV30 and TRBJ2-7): SQTIHQWPATLVQPVGSPLSLECTVEGTSNPNLYWYRQAAGRGLQLLFYSVGIGQISSEVPQNLSASRPQDRQFILSSKKLLLSDSGFYLCAWSRQGATYEQYFGPGTRLTVT.

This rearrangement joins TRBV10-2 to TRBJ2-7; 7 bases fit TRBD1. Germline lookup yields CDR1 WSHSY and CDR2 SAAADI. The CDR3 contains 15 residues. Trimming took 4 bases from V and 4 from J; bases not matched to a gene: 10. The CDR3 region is CASSGPDREIYEQYF. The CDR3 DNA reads TGCGCCAGCAGTGGACCAGACAGGGAGATTTACGAGCAGTACTTC.

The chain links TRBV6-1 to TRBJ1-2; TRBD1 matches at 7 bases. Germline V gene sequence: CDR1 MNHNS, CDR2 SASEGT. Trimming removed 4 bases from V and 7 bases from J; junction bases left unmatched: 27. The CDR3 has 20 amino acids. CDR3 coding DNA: TGTGCCAGCAGTGTTTCCCAATATAGACAGGGACGGTCGGGCCGCGGTGGCTACACCTTC. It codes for CASSVSQYRQGRSGRGGYTF.

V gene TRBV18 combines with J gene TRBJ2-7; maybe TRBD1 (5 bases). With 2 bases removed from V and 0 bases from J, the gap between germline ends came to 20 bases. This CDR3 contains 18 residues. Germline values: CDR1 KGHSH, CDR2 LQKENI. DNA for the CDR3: TGTGCCAGCTCACCATCCGAAGCCCCTGCAGGGAACTCCTACGAGCAGTACTTC. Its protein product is CASSPSEAPAGNSYEQYF.

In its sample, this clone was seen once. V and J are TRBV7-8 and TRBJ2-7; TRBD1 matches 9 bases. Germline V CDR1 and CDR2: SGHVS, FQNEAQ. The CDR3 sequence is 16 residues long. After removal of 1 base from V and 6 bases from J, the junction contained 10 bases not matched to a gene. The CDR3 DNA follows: TGTGCCAGCAGCTTAGGGGCCGGGACAGGGAGTGGCGAGCAGTACTTC. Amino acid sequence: CASSLGAGTGSGEQYF.

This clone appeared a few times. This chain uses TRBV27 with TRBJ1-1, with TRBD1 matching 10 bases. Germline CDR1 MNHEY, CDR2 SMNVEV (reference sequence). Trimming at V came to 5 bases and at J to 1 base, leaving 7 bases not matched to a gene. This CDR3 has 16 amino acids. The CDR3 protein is CASSMTGGGWNTEAFF. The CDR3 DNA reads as TGTGCCAGCAGTATGACAGGGGGCGGGTGGAACACTGAAGCTTTCTTT.

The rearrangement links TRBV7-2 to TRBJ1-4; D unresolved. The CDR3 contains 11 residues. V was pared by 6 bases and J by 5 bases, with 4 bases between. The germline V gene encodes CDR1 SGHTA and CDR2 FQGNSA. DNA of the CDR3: TGTGCCAGCAGTAGAAATGAAAAACTGTTTTTT. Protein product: CASSRNEKLFF.

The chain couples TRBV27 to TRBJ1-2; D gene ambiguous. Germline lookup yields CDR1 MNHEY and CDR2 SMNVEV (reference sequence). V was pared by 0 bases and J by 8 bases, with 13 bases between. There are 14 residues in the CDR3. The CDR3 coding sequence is TGTGCCAGCAGTTTATCCCAGGCCGGGAGGGGCTACACCTTC. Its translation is CASSLSQAGRGYTF.

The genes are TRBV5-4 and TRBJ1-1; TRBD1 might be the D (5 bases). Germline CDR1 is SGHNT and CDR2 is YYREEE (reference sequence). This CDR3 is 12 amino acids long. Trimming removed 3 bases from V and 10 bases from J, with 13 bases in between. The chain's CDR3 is CASSWGDRGAFF. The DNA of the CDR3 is TGTGCCAGCAGCTGGGGGGATAGAGGAGCTTTCTTT.